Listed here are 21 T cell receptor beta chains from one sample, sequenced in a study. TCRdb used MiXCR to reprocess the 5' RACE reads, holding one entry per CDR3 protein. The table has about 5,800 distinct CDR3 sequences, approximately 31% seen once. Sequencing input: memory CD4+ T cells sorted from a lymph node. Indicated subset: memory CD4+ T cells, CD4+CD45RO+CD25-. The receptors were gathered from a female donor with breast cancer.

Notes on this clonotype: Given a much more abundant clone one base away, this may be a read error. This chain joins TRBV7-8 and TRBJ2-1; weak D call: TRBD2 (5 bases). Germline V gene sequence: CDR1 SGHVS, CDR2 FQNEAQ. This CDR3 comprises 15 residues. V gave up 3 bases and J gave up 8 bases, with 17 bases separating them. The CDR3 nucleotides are TGTGCCAGCAGCTTCGCCCGACTAACGACCGATGAGCAGTTCTTC. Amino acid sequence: CASSFARLTTDEQFF. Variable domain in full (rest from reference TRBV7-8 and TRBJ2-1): GAGVSQSPRYKVAKRGQDVALRCDPISGHVSLFWYQQALGQGPEFLTYFQNEAQLDKSGLPSDRFFAERPEGSVSTLKIQRTQQEDSAVYLCASSFARLTTDEQFFGPGTRLTVL.

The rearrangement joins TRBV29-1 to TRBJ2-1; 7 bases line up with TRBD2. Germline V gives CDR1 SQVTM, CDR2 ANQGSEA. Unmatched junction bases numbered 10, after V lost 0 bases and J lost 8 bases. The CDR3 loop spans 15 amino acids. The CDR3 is CSVEDREGIGDEQFF. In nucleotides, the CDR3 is TGCAGCGTTGAAGATAGGGAGGGAATCGGGGATGAGCAGTTCTTC.

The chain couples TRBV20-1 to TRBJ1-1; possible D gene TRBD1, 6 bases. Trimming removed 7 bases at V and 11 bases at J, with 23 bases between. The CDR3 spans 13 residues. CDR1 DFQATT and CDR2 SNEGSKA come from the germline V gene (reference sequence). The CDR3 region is CSERDPTQGRAFF. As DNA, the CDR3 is TGCAGTGAGAGAGATCCCACACAGGGTAGGGCTTTCTTT.

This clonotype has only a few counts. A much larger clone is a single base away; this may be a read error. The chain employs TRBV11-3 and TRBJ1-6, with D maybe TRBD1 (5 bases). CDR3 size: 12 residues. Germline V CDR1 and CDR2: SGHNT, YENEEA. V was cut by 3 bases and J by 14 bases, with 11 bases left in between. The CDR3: CASSLGDVALHF. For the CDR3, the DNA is TGTGCCAGCAGCTTGGGGGACGTCGCCCTCCACTTT.

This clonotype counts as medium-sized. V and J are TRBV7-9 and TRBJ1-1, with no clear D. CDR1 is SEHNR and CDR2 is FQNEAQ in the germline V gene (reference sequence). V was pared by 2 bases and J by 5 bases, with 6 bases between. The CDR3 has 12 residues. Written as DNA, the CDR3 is TGTGCCAGCAGCTTAACCCGGACTGAAGCTTTCTTT. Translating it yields CASSLTRTEAFF.

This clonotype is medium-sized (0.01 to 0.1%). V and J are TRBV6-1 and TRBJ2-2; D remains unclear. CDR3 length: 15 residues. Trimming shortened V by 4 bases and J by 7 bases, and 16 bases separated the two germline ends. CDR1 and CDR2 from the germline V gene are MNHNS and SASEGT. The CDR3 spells CASSAQTLTDGELFF. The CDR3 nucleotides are TGTGCCAGCAGTGCCCAGACTCTAACGGACGGGGAGCTGTTTTTT.

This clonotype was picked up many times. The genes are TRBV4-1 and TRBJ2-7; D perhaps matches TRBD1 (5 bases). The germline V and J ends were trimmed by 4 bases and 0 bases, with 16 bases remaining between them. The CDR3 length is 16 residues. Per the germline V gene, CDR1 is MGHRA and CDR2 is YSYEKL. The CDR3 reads CASSPDSRGFSYEQYF. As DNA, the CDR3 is TGCGCCAGCAGCCCCGACAGTCGCGGCTTCTCCTACGAGCAGTACTTC.

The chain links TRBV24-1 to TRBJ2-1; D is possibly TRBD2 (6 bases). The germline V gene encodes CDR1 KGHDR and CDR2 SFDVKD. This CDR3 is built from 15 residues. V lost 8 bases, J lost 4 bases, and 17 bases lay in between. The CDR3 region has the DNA TGTGCCACCACCGGTCTGCGGGACGCTTACAATGAGCAGTTCTTC. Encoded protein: CATTGLRDAYNEQFF.

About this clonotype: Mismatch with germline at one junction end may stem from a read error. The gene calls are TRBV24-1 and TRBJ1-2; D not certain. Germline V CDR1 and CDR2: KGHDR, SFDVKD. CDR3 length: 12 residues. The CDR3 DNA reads TGTGCCACCAGTGATTTTGGTAATGGCTATACCTTC. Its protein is CATSDFGNGYTF.

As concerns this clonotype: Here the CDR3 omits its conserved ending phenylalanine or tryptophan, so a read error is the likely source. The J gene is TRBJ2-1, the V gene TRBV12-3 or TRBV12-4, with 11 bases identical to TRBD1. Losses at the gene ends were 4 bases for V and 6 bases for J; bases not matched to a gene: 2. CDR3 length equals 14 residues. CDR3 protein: CASSWGQGVNEQFY. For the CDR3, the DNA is TGTGCCAGCAGTTGGGGACAGGGGGTCAATGAGCAGTTCTAC.

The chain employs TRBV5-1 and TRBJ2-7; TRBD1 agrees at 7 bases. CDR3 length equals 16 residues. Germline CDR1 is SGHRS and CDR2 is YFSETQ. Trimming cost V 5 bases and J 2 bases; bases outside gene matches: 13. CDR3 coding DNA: TGCGCCAGCAGACCTAGTAAGGGGGCAGCCACCTACGAGCAGTACTTC. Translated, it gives CASRPSKGAATYEQYF.

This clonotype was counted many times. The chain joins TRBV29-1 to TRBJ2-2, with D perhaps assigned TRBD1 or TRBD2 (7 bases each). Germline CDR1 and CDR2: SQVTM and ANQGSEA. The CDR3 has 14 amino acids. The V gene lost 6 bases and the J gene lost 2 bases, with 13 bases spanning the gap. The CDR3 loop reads CSVQGGGNTGELFF. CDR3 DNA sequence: TGCAGCGTCCAGGGGGGGGGCAACACCGGGGAGCTGTTTTTT.

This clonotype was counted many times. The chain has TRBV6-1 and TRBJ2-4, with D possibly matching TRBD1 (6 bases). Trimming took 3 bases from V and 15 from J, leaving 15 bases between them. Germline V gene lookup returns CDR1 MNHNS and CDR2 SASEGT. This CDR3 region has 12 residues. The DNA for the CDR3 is TGTGCCAGCAGTGACGGACAGCGGTCACTGTACTTC. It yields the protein CASSDGQRSLYF.

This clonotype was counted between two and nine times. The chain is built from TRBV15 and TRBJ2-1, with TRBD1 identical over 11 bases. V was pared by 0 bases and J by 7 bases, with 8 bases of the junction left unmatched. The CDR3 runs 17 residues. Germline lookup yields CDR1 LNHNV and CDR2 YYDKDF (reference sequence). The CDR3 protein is CATSREKPGQGVNEQFF. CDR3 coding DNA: TGTGCCACCAGCAGAGAGAAGCCGGGACAGGGGGTAAATGAGCAGTTCTTC.

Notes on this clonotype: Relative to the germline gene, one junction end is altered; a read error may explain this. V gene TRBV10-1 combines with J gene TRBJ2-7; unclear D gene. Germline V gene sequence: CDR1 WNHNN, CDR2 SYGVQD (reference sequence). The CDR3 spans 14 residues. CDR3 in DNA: TGCGCCAGCAGTAAGTCTGGTGCAAGCTATGAGCAGTACTTC. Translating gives CASSKSGASYEQYF.

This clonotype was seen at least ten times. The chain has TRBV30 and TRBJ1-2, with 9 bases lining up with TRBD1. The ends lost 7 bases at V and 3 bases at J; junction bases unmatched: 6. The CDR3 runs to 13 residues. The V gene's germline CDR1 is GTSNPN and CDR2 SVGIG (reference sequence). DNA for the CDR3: TGTGCCTTGAAGACAGGGGGAGACTATGGCTACACCTTC. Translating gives CALKTGGDYGYTF.

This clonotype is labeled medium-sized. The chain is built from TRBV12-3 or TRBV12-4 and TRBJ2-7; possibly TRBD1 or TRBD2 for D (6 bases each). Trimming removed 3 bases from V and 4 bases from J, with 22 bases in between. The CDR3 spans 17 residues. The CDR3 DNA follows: TGTGCCAGCAGTTTCCTCCCCTATGACGGGGGCCCTTACGAGCAGTACTTC. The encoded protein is CASSFLPYDGGPYEQYF.

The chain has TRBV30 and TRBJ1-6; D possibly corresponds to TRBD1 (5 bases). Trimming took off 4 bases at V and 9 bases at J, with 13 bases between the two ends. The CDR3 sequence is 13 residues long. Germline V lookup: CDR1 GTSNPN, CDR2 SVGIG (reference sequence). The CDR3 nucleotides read TGTGCCTGGAACGGGGGGTGGAGTTCACCCCTCCACTTT. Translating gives CAWNGGWSSPLHF.

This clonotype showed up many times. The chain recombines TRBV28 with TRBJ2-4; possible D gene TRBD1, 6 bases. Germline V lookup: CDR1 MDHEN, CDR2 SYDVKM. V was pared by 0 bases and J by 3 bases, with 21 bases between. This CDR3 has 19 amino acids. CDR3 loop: CASSLWKLTQGFGKNIQYF. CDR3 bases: TGTGCCAGCAGTTTATGGAAACTCACACAGGGTTTTGGCAAAAACATTCAGTACTTC.

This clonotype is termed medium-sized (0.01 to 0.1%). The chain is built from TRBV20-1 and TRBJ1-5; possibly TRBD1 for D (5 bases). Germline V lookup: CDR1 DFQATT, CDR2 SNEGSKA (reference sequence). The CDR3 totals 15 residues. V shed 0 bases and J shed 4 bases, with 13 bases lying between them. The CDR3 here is CSARDRDRWNQPQHF. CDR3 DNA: TGCAGTGCTAGAGACCGGGACCGTTGGAATCAGCCCCAGCATTTT.

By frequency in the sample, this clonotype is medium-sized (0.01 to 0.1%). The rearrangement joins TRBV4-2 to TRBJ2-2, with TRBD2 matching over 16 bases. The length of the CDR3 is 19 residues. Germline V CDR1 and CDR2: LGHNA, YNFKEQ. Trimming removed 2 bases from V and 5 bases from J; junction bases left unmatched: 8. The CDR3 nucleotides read TGTGCCAGCAGCCAACCCGGGACTAGCGGGAGGGCGGGGACCGGGGAGCTGTTTTTT. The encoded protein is CASSQPGTSGRAGTGELFF.